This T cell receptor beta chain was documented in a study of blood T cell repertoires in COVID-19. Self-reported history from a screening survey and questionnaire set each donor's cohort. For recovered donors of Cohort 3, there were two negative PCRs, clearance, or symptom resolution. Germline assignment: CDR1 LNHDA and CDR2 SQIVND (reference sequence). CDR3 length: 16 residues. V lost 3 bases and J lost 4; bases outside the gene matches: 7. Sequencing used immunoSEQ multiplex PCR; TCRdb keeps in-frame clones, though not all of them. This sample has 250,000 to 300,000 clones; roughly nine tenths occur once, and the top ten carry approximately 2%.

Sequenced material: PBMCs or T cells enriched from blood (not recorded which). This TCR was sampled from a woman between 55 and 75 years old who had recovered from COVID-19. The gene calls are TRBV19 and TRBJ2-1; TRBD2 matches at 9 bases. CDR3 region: CASSILAGERYNEQFF. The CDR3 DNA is TGTGCCAGTAGTATTTTAGCGGGAGAGAGATACAATGAGCAGTTCTTC.